The clone carrying this T cell receptor (beta chain) was observed many times. This sample is part of a study of identical twins. No donor was unhealthy or non-Caucasian. V gave up 5 bases and J gave up 3 bases; unmatched junction bases: 7. Germline lookup yields CDR1 SGHTA and CDR2 FQGNSA. The CDR3 runs 14 residues. Template switching supplied a universal primer site; unique molecular identifiers were carried on the cDNA. TCRdb reprocessed the 5' RACE reads via MiXCR and lists one record per CDR3 protein. The sample holds 280,000 or so distinct CDR3 sequences, more than 6.5% seen once. These records were also assigned to another study, of yellow fever vaccine responses in identical twins. That work contributes: Twins' T cell vaccine responses reportedly looked partly convergent, partly personalized.

This chain joins TRBV7-2 and TRBJ2-7; the match to TRBD1 covers 7 bases. Sequences were obtained from memory (CD45RO+) T cells sorted from blood. This TCR was sampled from a young woman in good health. In nucleotides, the CDR3 is TGTGCCAGCAGCCCCCGGGACAGATACTACGAGCAGTACGTC. Protein sequence: CASSPRDRYYEQYV.